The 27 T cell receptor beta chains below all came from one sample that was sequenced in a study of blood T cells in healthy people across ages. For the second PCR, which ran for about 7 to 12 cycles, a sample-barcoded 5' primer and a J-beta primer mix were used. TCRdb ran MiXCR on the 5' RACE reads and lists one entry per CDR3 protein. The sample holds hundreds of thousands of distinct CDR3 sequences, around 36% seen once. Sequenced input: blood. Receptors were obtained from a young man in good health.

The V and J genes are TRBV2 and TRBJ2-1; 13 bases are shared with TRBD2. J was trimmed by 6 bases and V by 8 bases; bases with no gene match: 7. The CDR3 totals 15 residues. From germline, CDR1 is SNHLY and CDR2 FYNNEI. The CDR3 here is CASYLGTSGTNEQFF. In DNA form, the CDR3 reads TGTGCCAGCTACCTCGGGACTAGCGGGACCAATGAGCAGTTCTTC. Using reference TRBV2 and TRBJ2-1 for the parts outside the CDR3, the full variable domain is EPEVTQTPSHQVTQMGQEVILRCVPISNHLYFYWYRQILGQKVEFLVSFYNNEISEKSEIFDDQFSVERPDGSNFTLKIRSTKLEDSAMYFCASYLGTSGTNEQFFGPGTRLTVL.

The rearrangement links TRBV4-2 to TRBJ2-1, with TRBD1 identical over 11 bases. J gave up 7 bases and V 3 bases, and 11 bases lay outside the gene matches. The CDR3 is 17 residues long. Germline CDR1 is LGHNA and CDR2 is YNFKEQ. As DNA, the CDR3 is TGTGCCAGCAGCCAGACCCCCGGACAGGGGGCGAGGAATGAGCAGTTCTTC. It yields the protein CASSQTPGQGARNEQFF.

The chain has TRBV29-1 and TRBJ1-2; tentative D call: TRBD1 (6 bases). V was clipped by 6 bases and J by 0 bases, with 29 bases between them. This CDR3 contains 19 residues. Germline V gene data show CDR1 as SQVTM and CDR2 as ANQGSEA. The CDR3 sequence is CSVLGSSVSGDSPNYGYTF. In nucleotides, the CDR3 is TGCAGCGTACTAGGCTCGTCGGTGTCAGGGGACTCACCTAACTATGGCTACACCTTC.

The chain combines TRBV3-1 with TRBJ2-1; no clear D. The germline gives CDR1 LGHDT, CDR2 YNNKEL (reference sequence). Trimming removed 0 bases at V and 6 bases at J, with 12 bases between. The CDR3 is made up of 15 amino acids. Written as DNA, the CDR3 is TGTGCCAGCAGCCAAGATCTGCCGGCAGGCAATGAGCAGTTCTTC. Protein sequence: CASSQDLPAGNEQFF.

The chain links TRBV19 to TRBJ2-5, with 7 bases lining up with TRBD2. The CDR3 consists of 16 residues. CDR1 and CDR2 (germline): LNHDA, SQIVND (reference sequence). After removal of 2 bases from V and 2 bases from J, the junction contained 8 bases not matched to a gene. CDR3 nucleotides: TGTGCCAGTAGTATATCACTTTGGGGGGGACAAGAGACCCAGTACTTC. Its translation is CASSISLWGGQETQYF.

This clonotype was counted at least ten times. The CDR3 sequence is CASSLVRTSDTDTQYF. CDR3 nucleotides: TGTGCCAGCAGCTTAGTGAGGACTAGCGACACAGATACGCAGTATTTT. This rearrangement joins TRBV7-9 to TRBJ2-3, with 9 bases fitting TRBD2. Trimming cost V 1 base and J 2 bases; bases outside gene matches: 4. The V gene's germline CDR1 is SEHNR and CDR2 FQNEAQ (reference sequence). This CDR3 region has 16 residues.

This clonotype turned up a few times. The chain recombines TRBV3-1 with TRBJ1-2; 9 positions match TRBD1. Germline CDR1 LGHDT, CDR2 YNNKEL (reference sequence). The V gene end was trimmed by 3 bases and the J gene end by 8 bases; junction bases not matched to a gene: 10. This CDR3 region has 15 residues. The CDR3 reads CASSQYRGRKLGYTF. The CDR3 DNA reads TGTGCCAGCAGCCAGTACAGGGGGCGTAAGCTGGGCTACACCTTC.

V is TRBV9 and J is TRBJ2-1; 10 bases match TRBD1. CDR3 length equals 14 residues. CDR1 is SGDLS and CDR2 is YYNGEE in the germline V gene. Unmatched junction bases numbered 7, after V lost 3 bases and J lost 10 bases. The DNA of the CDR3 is TGTGCCAGCAGCGCGGACAGGGGGTTGGACGAGCAGTTCTTC. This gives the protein CASSADRGLDEQFF.

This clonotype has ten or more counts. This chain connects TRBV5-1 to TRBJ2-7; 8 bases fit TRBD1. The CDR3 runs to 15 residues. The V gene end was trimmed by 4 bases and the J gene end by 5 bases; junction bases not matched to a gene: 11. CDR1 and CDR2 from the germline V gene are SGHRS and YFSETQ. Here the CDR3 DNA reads TGCGCCAGCAGCCTAAGGACAGGGCCCTTCCACGAGCAGTACTTC. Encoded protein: CASSLRTGPFHEQYF.

CDR3 nucleotide sequence: TGCAGTGTTCAACCCAACCAAGAGACCCAGTACTTC. Its translation: CSVQPNQETQYF. The gene calls are TRBV20-1 and TRBJ2-5; no definite D call. The CDR3 runs to 12 residues. V shed 7 bases and J shed 0 bases, with 9 bases lying between them. Germline CDR1 is DFQATT and CDR2 is SNEGSKA (reference sequence).

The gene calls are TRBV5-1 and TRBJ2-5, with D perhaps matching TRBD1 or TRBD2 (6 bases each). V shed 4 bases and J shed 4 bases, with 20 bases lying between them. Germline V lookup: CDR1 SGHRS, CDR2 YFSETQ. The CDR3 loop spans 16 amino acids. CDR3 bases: TGCGCCAGCAGCGTTGGATGGGGGGCAGGAGGAGAGACCCAGTACTTC. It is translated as CASSVGWGAGGETQYF. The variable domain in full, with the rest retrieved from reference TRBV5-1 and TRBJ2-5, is KAGVTQTPRYLIKTRGQQVTLSCSPISGHRSVSWYQQTPGQGLQFLFEYFSETQRNKGNFPGRFSGRQFSNSRSEMNVSTLELGDSALYLCASSVGWGAGGETQYFGPGTRLLVL.

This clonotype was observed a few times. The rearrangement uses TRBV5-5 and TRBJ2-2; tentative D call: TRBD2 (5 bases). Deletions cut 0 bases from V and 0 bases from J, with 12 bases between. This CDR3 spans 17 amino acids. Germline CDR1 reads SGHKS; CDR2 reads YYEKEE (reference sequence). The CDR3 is CASSLVYFGTNTGELFF. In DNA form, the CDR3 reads TGTGCCAGCAGCTTGGTATACTTCGGGACGAACACCGGGGAGCTGTTTTTT.

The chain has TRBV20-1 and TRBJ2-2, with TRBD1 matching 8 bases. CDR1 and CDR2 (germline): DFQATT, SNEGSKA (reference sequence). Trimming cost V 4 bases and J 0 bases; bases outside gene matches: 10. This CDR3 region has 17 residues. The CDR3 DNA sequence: TGCAGTGCTATCGGGACAGGAAAGAGCGCGAACACCGGGGAGCTGTTTTTT. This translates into CSAIGTGKSANTGELFF.

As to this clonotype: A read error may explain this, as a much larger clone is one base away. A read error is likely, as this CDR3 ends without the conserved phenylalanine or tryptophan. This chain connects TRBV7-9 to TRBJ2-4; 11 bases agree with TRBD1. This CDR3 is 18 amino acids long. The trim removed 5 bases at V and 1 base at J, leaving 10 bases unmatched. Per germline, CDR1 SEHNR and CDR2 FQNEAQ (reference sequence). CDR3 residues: CASSPGTGGLMAKNIQYL. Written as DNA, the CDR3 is TGTGCCAGCAGCCCCGGGACAGGGGGGCTGATGGCCAAAAACATTCAGTACTTA.

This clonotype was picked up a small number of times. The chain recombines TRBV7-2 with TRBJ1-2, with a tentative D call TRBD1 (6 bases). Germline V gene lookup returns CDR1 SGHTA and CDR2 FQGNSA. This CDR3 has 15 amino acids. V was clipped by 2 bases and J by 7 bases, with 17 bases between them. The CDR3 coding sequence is TGTGCCAGCAGCTTATTAGGCGGGGCAGGGGTTGGCTACACCTTC. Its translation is CASSLLGGAGVGYTF. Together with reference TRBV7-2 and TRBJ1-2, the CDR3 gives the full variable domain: GAGVSQSPSNKVTEKGKDVELRCDPISGHTALYWYRQSLGQGLEFLIYFQGNSAPDKSGLPSDRFSAERTGGSVSTLTIQRTQQEDSAVYLCASSLLGGAGVGYTFGSGTRLTVV.

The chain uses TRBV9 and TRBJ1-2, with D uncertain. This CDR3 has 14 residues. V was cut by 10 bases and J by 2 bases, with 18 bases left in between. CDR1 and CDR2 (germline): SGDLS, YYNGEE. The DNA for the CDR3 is TGTGCCTCCGACACCACAGCATTAAACTATGGCTACACCTTC. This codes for CASDTTALNYGYTF.

The chain's CDR3 is CASSPPQGNYGYTF. The CDR3 DNA is TGTGCCAGCAGCCCCCCGCAGGGAAACTATGGCTACACCTTC. V is TRBV7-2 and J is TRBJ1-2; D perhaps matches TRBD1 (5 bases). Germline V gene lookup returns CDR1 SGHTA and CDR2 FQGNSA. Between the trimmed V and J ends, which lost 5 bases and 2 bases, there was a span of 12 bases. The CDR3 extends over 14 amino acids.

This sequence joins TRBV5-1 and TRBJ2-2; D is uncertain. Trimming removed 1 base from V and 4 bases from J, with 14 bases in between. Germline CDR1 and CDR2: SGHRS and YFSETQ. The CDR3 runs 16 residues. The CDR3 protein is CASSLSWRGSTGELFF. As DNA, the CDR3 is TGCGCCAGCAGCTTGTCGTGGCGAGGTAGCACCGGGGAGCTGTTTTTT.

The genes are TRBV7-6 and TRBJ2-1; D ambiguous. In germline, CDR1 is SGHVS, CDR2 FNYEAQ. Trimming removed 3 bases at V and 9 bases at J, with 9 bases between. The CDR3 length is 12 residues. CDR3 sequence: CASSLPQGEQFF. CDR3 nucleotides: TGTGCCAGCAGCTTGCCACAAGGTGAGCAGTTCTTC.

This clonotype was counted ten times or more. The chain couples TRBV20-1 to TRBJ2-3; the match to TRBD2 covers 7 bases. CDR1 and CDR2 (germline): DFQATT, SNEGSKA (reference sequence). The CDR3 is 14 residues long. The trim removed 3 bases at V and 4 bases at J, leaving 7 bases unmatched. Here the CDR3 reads CSASLEAGPDTQYF. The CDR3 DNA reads TGCAGTGCTAGTTTGGAAGCGGGGCCAGATACGCAGTATTTT.

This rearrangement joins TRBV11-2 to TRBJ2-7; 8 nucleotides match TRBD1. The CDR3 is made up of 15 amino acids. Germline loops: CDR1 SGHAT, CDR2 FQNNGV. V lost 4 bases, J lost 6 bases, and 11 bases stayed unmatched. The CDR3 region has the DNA TGTGCCAGCAGCTACGCCGGGACAGGCTCTGGCGAGCAGTACTTC. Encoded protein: CASSYAGTGSGEQYF.

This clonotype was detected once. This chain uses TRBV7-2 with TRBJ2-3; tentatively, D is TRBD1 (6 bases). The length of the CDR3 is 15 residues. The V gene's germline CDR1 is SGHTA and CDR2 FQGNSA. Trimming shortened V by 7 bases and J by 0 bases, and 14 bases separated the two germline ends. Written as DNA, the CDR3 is TGTGCCAGCACCCGGTACAGGGCTAGCACAGATACGCAGTATTTT. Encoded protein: CASTRYRASTDTQYF.

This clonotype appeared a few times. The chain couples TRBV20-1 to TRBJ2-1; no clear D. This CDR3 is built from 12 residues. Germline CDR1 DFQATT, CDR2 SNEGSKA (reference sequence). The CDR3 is CSESSSYNEQFF. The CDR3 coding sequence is TGCAGCGAATCGAGCTCCTACAATGAGCAGTTCTTC.

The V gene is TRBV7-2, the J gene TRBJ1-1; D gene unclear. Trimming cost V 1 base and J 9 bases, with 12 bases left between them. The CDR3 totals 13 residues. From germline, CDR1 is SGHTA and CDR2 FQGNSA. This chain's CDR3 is CASSLDGGLQAFF. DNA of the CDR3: TGTGCCAGCAGCTTAGATGGTGGGCTACAAGCTTTCTTT.

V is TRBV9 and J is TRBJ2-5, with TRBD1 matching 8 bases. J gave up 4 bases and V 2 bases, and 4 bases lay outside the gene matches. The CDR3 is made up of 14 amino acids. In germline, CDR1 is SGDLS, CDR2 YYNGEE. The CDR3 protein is CASSVDRGGETQYF. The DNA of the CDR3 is TGTGCCAGCAGCGTCGACAGGGGCGGAGAGACCCAGTACTTC.

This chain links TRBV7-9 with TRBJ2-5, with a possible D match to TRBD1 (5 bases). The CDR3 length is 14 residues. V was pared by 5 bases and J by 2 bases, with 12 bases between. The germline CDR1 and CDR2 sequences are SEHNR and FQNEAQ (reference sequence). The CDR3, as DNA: TGTGCCAGCAGCCAAGTGGGGCTGCAAGAGACCCAGTACTTC. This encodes CASSQVGLQETQYF. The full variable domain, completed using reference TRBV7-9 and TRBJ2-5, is DTGVSQNPRHKITKRGQNVTFRCDPISEHNRLYWYRQTLGQGPEFLTYFQNEAQLEKSRLLSDRFSAERPKGSFSTLEIQRTEQGDSAMYLCASSQVGLQETQYFGPGTRLLVL.

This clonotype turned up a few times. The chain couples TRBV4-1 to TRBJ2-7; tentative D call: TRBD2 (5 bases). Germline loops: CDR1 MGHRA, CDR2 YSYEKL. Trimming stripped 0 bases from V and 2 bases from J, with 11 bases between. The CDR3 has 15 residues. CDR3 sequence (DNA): TGCGCCAGCAGCCAAGAGGCGACTACCACCTACGAGCAGTACTTC. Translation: CASSQEATTTYEQYF.